Detailed here is one T cell receptor (beta chain). This clone was seen a handful of times. Its binding antigen is unknown. Base quality data are lacking; no much larger clone is found one base away. The CDR3 covers 16 residues, taking in both the cysteine and the phenylalanine. Just CDR3 DNA is preserved here, 48 bases in frame from base 1. The germline V gene supplies CDR1 MDHEN and CDR2 SYDVKM. The trim is 4 bases for V and 1 base for J, with a gap of 17 bases between the germline ends. This sample stems from a study of beta chain features in type 1 diabetes (dated by TCRdb to between 2018 and 2020). Some background on the complete study: Patients and healthy donors did not differ in mean age, gender distribution, total cell number or subset yield. A total of about 100 million sorted cells were examined across all samples, and RNA yield correlated strongly with the number of cells per subset. Regulatory and stem cell-like memory subsets were isolated from only 8 patients and 8 healthy donors, whereas naive and central memory subsets came from all 28 donors. In the study, TCRB repertoires of sorted circulating CD4+ T cell subsets from recently diagnosed type 1 diabetes patients were compared with those of matched healthy donors. General findings and caveats noted by the study authors: Type 1 diabetes patients showed a moderate but significant shortening of TCRB CDR3 length in all four CD4+ subsets. Shorter templates might have been favored by PCR, but patient and control samples were amplified and corrected together, so both groups would have been affected equally by any skew. Only small numbers of individuals were included in the HLA sub-analyses, which left unresolved whether HLA type had any influence on TCRB rearrangement. Because cDNA was sequenced instead of genomic DNA, activated cells with high expression could be over-represented, although the groups did not differ in activation or CD3 levels. Naive, central memory and regulatory TCRB repertoires appeared to be more similar among patients than among healthy donors. At VDJ recombination sites, patients with type 1 diabetes made fewer insertions and deleted more nucleotides, a pattern implying thymic rearrangement abnormalities.

The entire amount of isolated RNA was reverse transcribed using the High Capacity cDNA Reverse Transcription Kit, so the sequenced TCRB transcripts were expressed ones. Deep immunoSEQ sequencing was applied to naive, central memory and regulatory T cell samples, giving an average of roughly 3.5 million total reads per sample. After sorted cells were lysed in RLT buffer, RNA was extracted with DNase-treated RNeasy Micro or Mini kits, with the choice depending on cell number. Each cell subset was processed on its own to prevent cross-contamination, while patient and healthy donor samples were processed together. Using the immunoSEQ multiplex PCR, TCRB sequences were amplified from cDNA into 87-bp fragments spanning the CDR3 region. Sequencing of the amplicons was done on the Illumina HiSeq platform. The authors' analysis ran thus. Synthetic template baselines were used to correct PCR bias computationally, reads within Hamming distance 2 were collapsed, and singletons that could not be merged were discarded. Reads were aligned against IMGT to assign V, D and J genes, CDR3 length and insertions or deletions at six rearrangement sites. Within each subset, clonotype counts were normalized to the number of sorted cells before true diversity and Gini coefficients were calculated with the tcR R package. Repertoire sharing was quantified using the overlap coefficient calculated on TCRB nucleotide sequences. Out-of-frame TCRB sequences from naive cells were analyzed to stand in for the pre-selection repertoire. The source is immuneACCESS, and TCRdb retained only in-frame sequences with V and J called. Part of the clones is not carried over; for the studies checked, unresolved V genes explain less than half of this, and the remainder is unexplained. That table gives V, J and clone size, and the DNA gave D and trimming. Across this sample there are 900,000 or so clones, with 17% seen only once. About 0.02% of the sample goes to the ten largest clones.

Each donor gave one peripheral blood draw, averaging around 120 mL, which was collected into heparinised tubes. A BD FACSAria II was used to sort naive, central memory, regulatory and stem cell-like memory CD4+ T cells with a panel that included CD45RO, CCR7, CD25, CD127, CD95 and CD27. Purity was above 95% for every sorted population. PBMCs were isolated right away by Lymphoprep density gradient centrifugation and were stained directly, without culture. So that batch effects would be minimized, each experiment stained and sorted samples in pairs, pairing one healthy donor with one patient. Source material: naive CD4+ T cells from blood. The label giving this sample's cell subset or site can be read as: true naive CD4+ T cells. The chain is assembled from TRBV28 and TRBJ2-7; possibly the D gene is TRBD2, per 6 matching bases. This sequence originates from a young woman in good health. The DNA reads as follows: TGTGCCAGCAGTTCCGGGACTCTCCCGGGGTCCTACGAGCAGTACTTC. This sequence encodes CASSSGTLPGSYEQYF.